This T cell receptor beta chain was retrieved from a study of vaccination and CD4 T cells after COVID-19 (dated by TCRdb to between 2020 and 2023). Study-level background: In the convalescent cohort there were six males and four females, among whom were two Hispanic individuals, seven Caucasians, two Asians and one multiracial person. As controls, cultures received a CEFX viral epitope pool (the positive control), an HIV-1 Nef peptide pool (the negative control), or no peptide at all. Overlapping spike peptide pools from SARS-CoV-2 and from the common cold coronaviruses HCoV-NL63, HCoV-OC43 and HCoV-229E were used as culture stimuli. In an earlier paper using these donors, memory CD4+ T cell crossreactivity between SARS-CoV-2 and common cold coronavirus spike proteins was assessed at the TCR clonotype level. In ten to eleven COVID-19 convalescent patients and a handful of infection-naive healthy vaccine recipients, the spike-specific CD4+ TCR repertoire before mRNA vaccination was compared with the repertoire after mRNA vaccination. Two doses of either the Pfizer-BioNTech BNT162b2 vaccine (n=8) or the Moderna mRNA-1273 vaccine (n=2) were administered to participants. Post-COVID blood samples from convalescent patients were collected a median of approximately 93 days after diagnosis, with a range of about 35 to 161 days. The time from the second vaccine dose to post-vaccine blood sampling had a median of 72 days and ranged from about 14 to 250 days. Results and caveats for the whole study, not just this receptor: Nearly all vaccine-specific clones in convalescent patients (304 of 307) were mono-reactive for SARS-CoV-2 spike rather than cross-reactive with common cold coronaviruses. Among the post-vaccine SARS-CoV-2-reactive clones in convalescent patients, a median roughly 85% showed up only after vaccination, which suggests vaccine-specific priming. Relatively few convalescent patients were included in the study, and early timepoints after natural infection were not analyzed. Although the median number of SARS-CoV-2-reactive clonotypes went up from around 19 after infection to some 40 after vaccination, the increase was not significant.

As to this clonotype: It has no known antigen specificity. No base-level quality is on record; no much larger clone is a single base apart.

According to the study, the label for this sample's treatment or condition signals: approximately nine-day PBMC culture with coronavirus spike peptide pools or control peptides (ViraFEST assay). CD4+ T cells from unexposed donors were collected before the COVID-19 pandemic (2011-2018). The study used the ViraFEST assay, which expanded antigen-specific T cells with peptide pools and then identified expanded clonotypes by TCR sequencing. Approximately 2.1 million PBMCs per well were cultured in IMDM with roughly 5% human AB serum and roughly 9.3 IU/ml IL-2, plus 10 ug/ml peptide pools. Half of the culture medium was replaced with fresh IL-2-containing medium on days 3 and 7. After around 10 days of culture, CD4+ T cells were isolated by negative selection with the EasySep CD4+ T cell isolation kit. Unexposed donor CD4+ T cells were tested for reactivity to SARS-CoV-2 S and N and four common cold coronavirus spike pools, as cell number allowed. PBMCs were separated from whole blood using Ficoll-Paque Plus gradient centrifugation and then either used fresh or cryopreserved at -140C. Culture conditions were generally each tested in triplicate wells. The leukapheresis product for the unexposed donors was obtained through commercial purchase.

The library came from PCR. DNA from cultured CD4+ T cells underwent TCR sequencing with the Oncomine TCR Beta short-read assay at the Johns Hopkins FTIC core. The QIAamp micro DNA kit was used to extract genomic DNA from the cultured CD4+ T cells. The Oncomine TCR Beta libraries from cultured CD4+ T cells were pooled using unique dual indexes and then sequenced on an Illumina iSeq 100. In the source study's methods: Non-productive sequences were removed, and CDR3s that did not start with C, did not end with F or W, or were shorter than 7 amino acids were discarded. Antigen-specific clonotypes were identified using the MANAFEST web application through comparison of peptide-stimulated wells with reference and other culture wells. Positive clones required FDR below 0.05, an odds ratio above 5, and productive frequency above 0.1% in at least two of three replicate wells. A clonotype was classed as cross-reactive if the clonotype showed significant expansion both in SARS-CoV-2 spike wells and in at least one common cold coronavirus spike condition. CDR3 homology was assessed with Levenshtein distances (stringdist) and unrooted phylogenetic trees (ape) in R version 3.6.1. The raw public data were reprocessed by TCRdb itself: fastp quality trimming at Q25, MiXCR clonotype calling, in-frame beta chains only. Here each entry gathers all rows of one CDR3 protein and keeps the most common genes and DNA. The V and J calls reflect TCRdb's pipeline rather than the authors' work. In all, the sample holds roughly 9,100 distinct CDR3 sequences, and around 37% of those were seen once. The top ten constitute 8% to 8.5% of the sample.

The CDR3 sequence holds 13 residues, the cysteine and phenylalanine included. The entry retains the CDR3 DNA only, 39 bases that are in frame from base 1. Here V drops 4 bases and J drops 7 bases, and the junction holds 4 bases not matched to any gene. Looking up the germline V gene yields CDR1 SGHTA and CDR2 FQGNSA. The TCR sequence derives from a human donor in good health. Sequenced: CD4+ T cells from blood, cultured in vitro. Rearrangement joined TRBV7-2 to TRBJ2-1, with 7 bases in between that match TRBD2. The CDR3 has the sequence CASSSRTRNEQFF. The bases are TGTGCCAGCAGCTCCCGGACTAGAAATGAGCAGTTCTTC.